This T cell receptor beta chain is drawn from a study of control samples from healthy donors and cancer patients. Profiled with immunoSEQ multiplex PCR; TCRdb holds only in-frame clones, not every one. The data show about 160,000 clones, roughly 94% seen once. Sequenced sample: blood. This sequence originates from a woman aged 40 to 50 in good health.

The CDR3 DNA reads as TGTGCCAGCACTATAAGCCCCTGGATGAACACTGAAGCTTTCTTT. It encodes CASTISPWMNTEAFF. The chain links TRBV9 to TRBJ1-1; no firm D call. Germline lookup yields CDR1 SGDLS and CDR2 YYNGEE. The CDR3 is made up of 15 amino acids. The V end lost 6 bases, the J end lost 0 bases, and 15 bases lay between the germline ends.